These 10 T cell receptor beta chains came from one sample sequenced in a study of Ad26.COV2.S vaccination and SARS-CoV-2 variants. Here immunoSEQ multiplex PCR was the method, and the copy in TCRdb shows in-frame clones only, minus some. The top ten clones hold 1.9% of a sample with about 320,000 clones, 86% of them seen once. The treatment here: roughly 20 received Ad26.COV2.S at low or high dose, single or two shots; a few received placebo; per-sample allocation not given. Collection of samples fell on day 63 after the first vaccine or placebo injection. Sequencing was performed on peripheral blood, taken in a trial of Ad26.COV2.S vaccine versus placebo. The receptors originated from a person between 18 and 59 years old who received the Ad26.COV2.S COVID-19 vaccine or a placebo.

This clone was counted once. The CDR3 DNA reads TGTGCCATCAGTGAGGCTAGCGGGGCCTACGAGCAGTACTTC. Residues: CAISEASGAYEQYF. The chain employs TRBV10-3 and TRBJ2-7, with 9 bases that match TRBD2. Per germline, CDR1 ENHRY and CDR2 SYGVKD. J lost 2 bases, V lost 2 bases, and 1 base had no gene match. CDR3 length: 14 amino acids.

The chain uses TRBV18 and TRBJ1-6; the D gene is possibly TRBD1 (6 bases). V lost 3 bases to trimming and J lost 4 bases, with 13 bases between them. There are 16 residues in the CDR3. Germline V lookup: CDR1 KGHSH, CDR2 LQKENI. CDR3 protein: CASSPGQPSYNSPLHF. The CDR3 bases are TGTGCCAGCTCACCCGGACAGCCTTCATATAATTCACCCCTCCACTTT. The variable domain in full, with the rest retrieved from reference TRBV18 and TRBJ1-6, is NAGVMQNPRHLVRRRGQEARLRCSPMKGHSHVYWYRQLPEEGLKFMVYLQKENIIDESGMPKERFSAEFPKEGPSILRIQQVVRGDSAAYFCASSPGQPSYNSPLHFGNGTRLTVT.

This clone was picked up one time. The chain uses TRBV6-2 or TRBV6-3 and TRBJ1-5; D not certain. V lost 3 bases and J lost 0, with 12 bases in between. The germline gives CDR1 MNHEY, CDR2 SVGEGT. This CDR3 is built from 16 residues. CDR3 coding DNA: TGTGCCAGCAGTTATTCGGTAGAAGATAGCAATCAGCCCCAGCATTTT. This codes for CASSYSVEDSNQPQHF.

This chain uses TRBV5-5 with TRBJ2-5, with D unresolved. Between the trimmed V and J ends, which lost 1 base and 2 bases, there was a span of 15 bases. The V gene's germline CDR1 is SGHKS and CDR2 YYEKEE (reference sequence). The CDR3 totals 16 residues. The CDR3 loop reads CASSLLIVGSQETQYF. The CDR3 DNA follows: TGTGCCAGCAGCTTGTTAATCGTTGGTTCGCAAGAGACCCAGTACTTC.

The CDR3 bases are TGTGCCAGCTCCTACGGGTCTGAAGAGACCCAGTACTTC. As protein: CASSYGSEETQYF. The chain employs TRBV18 and TRBJ2-5, with D unresolved. V was trimmed by 6 bases and J by 3 bases, leaving 11 bases between them. Germline lookup yields CDR1 KGHSH and CDR2 LQKENI. The CDR3 has 13 residues.

The J gene is TRBJ1-1, the V gene TRBV5-1; 8 bases align to TRBD1. CDR3 size: 15 residues. The ends lost 0 bases at V and 1 base at J; junction bases unmatched: 2. CDR1 and CDR2 from the germline V gene are SGHRS and YFSETQ. CDR3 DNA sequence: TGCGCCAGCAGCTTGGATGGACAGGGGAACACTGAAGCTTTCTTT. Residues: CASSLDGQGNTEAFF.

V gene TRBV3-1 (or the pseudogene TRBV3-2) combines with J gene TRBJ1-3; D may be TRBD1 (6 bases). V lost 3 bases to trimming and J lost 3 bases, with 9 bases between them. CDR3 size: 14 residues. Germline CDR1 is LGHDT and CDR2 is YNNKEL (reference sequence). In nucleotides, the CDR3 is TGTGCCAGCAGCCAGCCAGGGGTTGGAAACACCATATATTTT. It encodes CASSQPGVGNTIYF.

This sequence joins TRBV4-3 and TRBJ1-2; D call uncertain. Per germline, CDR1 LGHNA and CDR2 YSLEER. This CDR3 comprises 16 residues. The V gene lost 1 base and the J gene lost 5 bases, with 17 bases spanning the gap. The CDR3 loop reads CASSQAIGQVRYGYTF. CDR3 DNA sequence: TGCGCCAGCAGCCAAGCCATTGGGCAGGTTCGGTATGGCTACACCTTC.

V and J are TRBV11-2 and TRBJ1-2; the match to TRBD1 covers 9 bases. Germline loops: CDR1 SGHAT, CDR2 FQNNGV. CDR3 size: 15 residues. V trimming: 4 bases; J trimming: 7 bases; junction bases outside the gene matches: 10. In nucleotides, the CDR3 is TGTGCCAGCAGCTCAAACAGGGGGCGAGAGGGTGGCTACACCTTC. Translating gives CASSSNRGREGGYTF.

This clone is a singleton in its sample. This chain joins TRBV9 and TRBJ2-6; D tentatively reads TRBD1 or TRBD2 (6 bases each). CDR3 length: 21 amino acids. Trimming cost V 0 bases and J 0 bases, with 22 bases left between them. Looked up from germline, CDR1 is SGDLS and CDR2 is YYNGEE. CDR3 residues: CASSVVGFGGRLSSGANVLTF. Written as DNA, the CDR3 is TGTGCCAGCAGCGTAGTAGGCTTCGGGGGCAGGCTCTCCTCTGGGGCCAACGTCCTGACTTTC. Combining the CDR3 with reference TRBV9 and TRBJ2-6 gives the whole variable domain DSGVTQTPKHLITATGQRVTLRCSPRSGDLSVYWYQQSLDQGLQFLIQYYNGEERAKGNILERFSAQQFPDLHSELNLSSLELGDSALYFCASSVVGFGGRLSSGANVLTFGAGSRLTVL.